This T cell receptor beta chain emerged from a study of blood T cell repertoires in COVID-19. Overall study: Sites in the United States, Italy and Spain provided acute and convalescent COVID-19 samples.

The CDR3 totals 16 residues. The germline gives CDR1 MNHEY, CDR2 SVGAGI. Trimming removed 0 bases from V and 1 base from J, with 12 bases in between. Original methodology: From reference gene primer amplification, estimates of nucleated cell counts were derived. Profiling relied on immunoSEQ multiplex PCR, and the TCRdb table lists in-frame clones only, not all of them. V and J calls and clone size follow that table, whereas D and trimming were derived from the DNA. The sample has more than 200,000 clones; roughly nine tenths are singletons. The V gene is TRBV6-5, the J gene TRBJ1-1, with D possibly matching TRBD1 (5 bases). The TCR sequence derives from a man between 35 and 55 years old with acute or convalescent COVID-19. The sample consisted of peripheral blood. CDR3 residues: CASSYSVRQGNTEAFF. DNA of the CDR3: TGTGCCAGCAGTTACTCGGTCCGGCAGGGGAACACTGAAGCTTTCTTT.